These T cell receptor beta chains were read from a single sample in a study of blood T cell repertoires in COVID-19. Libraries were prepared by immunoSEQ multiplex PCR; TCRdb keeps only in-frame clonotypes and omits some of them. The sample lists more than 300,000 clones, 88% occurring once. The sequenced sample consisted of PBMCs or T cells enriched from blood (not recorded which). The receptors here all came from a woman younger than 30 who had recovered from COVID-19. Each CDR3 is given without its conserved first and last residue. Fields, in order: V gene, D gene, J gene, CDR3 protein. The D gene is left open where the match is weak.

V gene: TRBV29-1
D gene: -
J gene: TRBJ1-3
CDR3 protein: SVEEYRQGPGNTIY

V gene: TRBV10-3
D gene: -
J gene: TRBJ1-5
CDR3 protein: AISESRWVSGNQPQH

V gene: TRBV20-1
D gene: -
J gene: TRBJ1-5
CDR3 protein: SASMSGTNQPQH

V gene: TRBV6-5
D gene: -
J gene: TRBJ1-2
CDR3 protein: ASSSPKGVTGYT

V gene: TRBV28
D gene: -
J gene: TRBJ1-2
CDR3 protein: ATWGRGDGYT

V gene: TRBV9
D gene: TRBD1
J gene: TRBJ1-2
CDR3 protein: ASSPDRTGSIYGYT

V gene: TRBV11-2
D gene: TRBD1
J gene: TRBJ1-5
CDR3 protein: ASSPQGVYQPQH

V gene: TRBV6-4
D gene: TRBD2
J gene: TRBJ2-3
CDR3 protein: ASSVRTSGTDTQY

V gene: TRBV5-6
D gene: -
J gene: TRBJ1-4
CDR3 protein: ASSLALANNEKLF

V gene: TRBV28
D gene: TRBD1
J gene: TRBJ1-5
CDR3 protein: ASTQGLGQGAENQPQH

V gene: TRBV6-5
D gene: TRBD1
J gene: TRBJ2-7
CDR3 protein: ASSYDRTGVREQY

V gene: TRBV15
D gene: -
J gene: TRBJ1-2
CDR3 protein: ATSPSRGSFYGYT

V gene: TRBV4-2
D gene: TRBD1
J gene: TRBJ1-1
CDR3 protein: ASSQYSAGGGNTEAF

V gene: TRBV25-1
D gene: -
J gene: TRBJ1-2
CDR3 protein: ASSGTPAVYT

V gene: TRBV4-1
D gene: TRBD2
J gene: TRBJ2-1
CDR3 protein: ASSQVASGGAYNEQF

V gene: TRBV4-2
D gene: TRBD2
J gene: TRBJ2-5
CDR3 protein: ASSQGVQTSGAEETQY

V gene: TRBV4-2
D gene: TRBD2
J gene: TRBJ2-3
CDR3 protein: ASSQWVAGALSTDTQY

V gene: TRBV9
D gene: TRBD1
J gene: TRBJ1-2
CDR3 protein: ASSAPPGQGALGYT

V gene: TRBV11-2
D gene: -
J gene: TRBJ1-1
CDR3 protein: ASSLAYGTEAF

V gene: TRBV19
D gene: TRBD2
J gene: TRBJ2-7
CDR3 protein: ASSIAVAGRGDEQY

V gene: TRBV19
D gene: TRBD2
J gene: TRBJ2-1
CDR3 protein: ASSRGGYNEQF

V gene: TRBV27
D gene: TRBD1
J gene: TRBJ1-1
CDR3 protein: ASSSPGQGRNEAF

V gene: TRBV3-1/TRBV3-2
D gene: -
J gene: TRBJ1-6
CDR3 protein: ASSPGGVNSPLH

V gene: TRBV7-9
D gene: TRBD1
J gene: TRBJ2-5
CDR3 protein: ASSLGQGKVQETQY

V gene: TRBV6-5
D gene: -
J gene: TRBJ1-1
CDR3 protein: ASRLTTGSYTEAF

V gene: TRBV21-1
D gene: -
J gene: TRBJ2-6
CDR3 protein: ASSARSSGANVLT

V gene: TRBV7-9
D gene: -
J gene: TRBJ2-2
CDR3 protein: ASSLAPGLNTGELF

V gene: TRBV6-1
D gene: -
J gene: TRBJ1-1
CDR3 protein: ASSEVSLNTEAF

V gene: TRBV2
D gene: TRBD1
J gene: TRBJ1-2
CDR3 protein: ASSEAGQGQGYT

V gene: TRBV30
D gene: -
J gene: TRBJ1-1
CDR3 protein: AWSQGGLWTEAF

V gene: TRBV18
D gene: TRBD2
J gene: TRBJ2-1
CDR3 protein: ASSWGLAGGLYNEQF

V gene: TRBV15
D gene: TRBD1
J gene: TRBJ1-5
CDR3 protein: ATSREGRRGPGQPQH

V gene: TRBV11-2
D gene: -
J gene: TRBJ2-7
CDR3 protein: ASSLERSLEQY

V gene: TRBV3-1/TRBV3-2
D gene: -
J gene: TRBJ1-3
CDR3 protein: ASSQDPYTIY

V gene: TRBV7-9
D gene: -
J gene: TRBJ1-6
CDR3 protein: ASSPQGLGYSPLH

V gene: TRBV30
D gene: TRBD1
J gene: TRBJ2-7
CDR3 protein: AWRETGGGYEQY

V gene: TRBV2
D gene: TRBD1
J gene: TRBJ1-4
CDR3 protein: ASRGQNEKLF

V gene: TRBV4-1
D gene: TRBD1
J gene: TRBJ1-5
CDR3 protein: ASSQDRGLLGQSQH

V gene: TRBV5-1
D gene: TRBD2
J gene: TRBJ2-1
CDR3 protein: ASSLSGGPNEQF

V gene: TRBV3-1/TRBV3-2
D gene: -
J gene: TRBJ1-2
CDR3 protein: ASSPRGYGYT

V gene: TRBV5-6
D gene: -
J gene: TRBJ2-7
CDR3 protein: ASSLGRSSYEQY

V gene: TRBV27
D gene: TRBD1
J gene: TRBJ2-4
CDR3 protein: ASSQSTGIVAKNIQY

V gene: TRBV9
D gene: TRBD1
J gene: TRBJ1-1
CDR3 protein: ASSFLRTGPAF

V gene: TRBV4-1
D gene: TRBD1
J gene: TRBJ1-4
CDR3 protein: ASSPRTGGKIEKLF

V gene: TRBV9
D gene: TRBD1
J gene: TRBJ1-6
CDR3 protein: ASSEPGQGDSPLH

V gene: TRBV10-3
D gene: TRBD2
J gene: TRBJ2-1
CDR3 protein: AISPQLRTSGVHNEQF

V gene: TRBV2
D gene: -
J gene: TRBJ1-1
CDR3 protein: ASSYPKTEAF